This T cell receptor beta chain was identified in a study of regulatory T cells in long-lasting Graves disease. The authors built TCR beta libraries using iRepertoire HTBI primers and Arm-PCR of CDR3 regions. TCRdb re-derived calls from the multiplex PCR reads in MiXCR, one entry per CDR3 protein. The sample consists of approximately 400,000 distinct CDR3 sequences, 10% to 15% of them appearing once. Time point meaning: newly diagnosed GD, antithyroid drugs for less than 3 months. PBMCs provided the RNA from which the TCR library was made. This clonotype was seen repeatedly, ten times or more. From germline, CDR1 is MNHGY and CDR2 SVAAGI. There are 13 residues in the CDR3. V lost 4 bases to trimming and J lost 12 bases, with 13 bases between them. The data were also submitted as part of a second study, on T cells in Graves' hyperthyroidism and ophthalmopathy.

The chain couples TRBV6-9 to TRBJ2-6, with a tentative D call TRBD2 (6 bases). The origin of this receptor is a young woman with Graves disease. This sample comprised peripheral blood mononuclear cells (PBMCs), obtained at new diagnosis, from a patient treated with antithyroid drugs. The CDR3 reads CASSSTSPAVLTF. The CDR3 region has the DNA TGTGCCAGCAGTTCGACTAGTCCGGCCGTCCTGACTTTC.